These 16 T cell receptor beta chains share one sample of origin, sequenced in a study of CD8 T cells in Susac syndrome. RNA, at roughly 0.45 to 1 ug, was reverse transcribed with random hexamers. Via MiXCR, TCRdb re-called the immunoSEQ multiplex PCR reads, giving one row per CDR3 protein. The table records fewer than 85,000 distinct CDR3 sequences, roughly 94% of them present only once. Input material: CD8+ T cells from PBMCs. These receptors all stem from a human donor with Susac syndrome.

The chain carries TRBV20-1 and TRBJ2-7; D may be TRBD2 (6 bases). CDR1 and CDR2 from the germline V gene are DFQATT and SNEGSKA (reference sequence). This CDR3 contains 15 residues. V lost 0 bases to trimming and J lost 2 bases, with 14 bases between them. The CDR3 DNA reads as TGCAGTGCTAGAGAAGCCGGGACTTACACCTACGAGCAGTACTTC. This gives the protein CSAREAGTYTYEQYF.

The V call is TRBV9, the J call TRBJ2-3; D may correspond to TRBD1 or TRBD2 (5 bases each). Germline V lookup: CDR1 SGDLS, CDR2 YYNGEE. Trimming pared 3 bases from V and 7 bases from J, leaving 21 bases between. The CDR3 has 16 amino acids. CDR3 coding DNA: TGTGCCAGCAGCGCCCTGGGGACGCTAGTCAGTAATACGCAGTATTTT. Its protein product is CASSALGTLVSNTQYF.

This clonotype was observed a handful of times. V usage is TRBV28 and J usage is TRBJ2-7, with 8 bases aligning to TRBD2. The CDR3 totals 14 residues. The junction had 1 base not matched to a gene; V was cut back by 3 bases and J by 0 bases. Germline assignment: CDR1 MDHEN and CDR2 SYDVKM. The CDR3 nucleotides read TGTGCCAGCAGTTTCCGGGGGGGCTCCTACGAGCAGTACTTC. Translation gives CASSFRGGSYEQYF.

The chain couples TRBV6-2 or TRBV6-3 to TRBJ2-7; no reliable D call. Per germline, CDR1 MNHEY and CDR2 SVGEGT. V was cut by 2 bases and J by 4 bases, with 18 bases left in between. This CDR3 comprises 16 residues. DNA of the CDR3: TGTGCCAGCAGTTACGTCGTCGCGGCCGCCGCATACGAGCAGTACTTC. Translated, it gives CASSYVVAAAAYEQYF.

The chain links TRBV15 to TRBJ2-7, with 10 bases aligning to TRBD1. Germline V CDR1 and CDR2: LNHNV, YYDKDF (reference sequence). Trimming removed 2 bases from V and 3 bases from J; junction bases left unmatched: 10. The CDR3 has 17 residues. The CDR3 sequence is CATSRFRDRGDYYEQYF. DNA of the CDR3: TGTGCCACCAGCAGATTCCGGGACAGGGGCGATTACTACGAGCAGTACTTC.

This clonotype was recorded once. The rearrangement joins TRBV4-1 to TRBJ2-3, with a weak D call TRBD2 (6 bases). Trimming took 1 base from V and 6 from J, leaving 14 bases between them. Germline-derived CDR1 and CDR2 are MGHRA and YSYEKL. The CDR3 is made up of 15 amino acids. The CDR3 coding sequence is TGCGCCAGCAGCCAAGGTTTACTAGCCTCTGATACGCAGTATTTT. Its translation is CASSQGLLASDTQYF.

The rearrangement uses TRBV9 and TRBJ2-3; 8 nucleotides align to TRBD2. Germline values: CDR1 SGDLS, CDR2 YYNGEE. V gave up 4 bases and J gave up 10 bases; unmatched junction bases: 2. The CDR3 spans 11 residues. CDR3 DNA: TGTGCCAGCAGCTCAGCGGGGGCGCAGTATTTT. This codes for CASSSAGAQYF. The whole variable domain, remainder taken from reference TRBV9 and TRBJ2-3, is DSGVTQTPKHLITATGQRVTLRCSPRSGDLSVYWYQQSLDQGLQFLIQYYNGEERAKGNILERFSAQQFPDLHSELNLSSLELGDSALYFCASSSAGAQYFGPGTRLTVL.

This chain links TRBV2 with TRBJ2-7, with a weak D call TRBD1 (5 bases). Between the trimmed V and J ends, which lost 4 bases and 3 bases, there was a span of 16 bases. This CDR3 has 15 residues. Germline assignment: CDR1 SNHLY and CDR2 FYNNEI. The CDR3 region is CASSVGGARDYEQYF. CDR3 sequence (DNA): TGTGCCAGCAGTGTAGGTGGGGCCAGGGACTACGAGCAGTACTTC.

The genes are TRBV4-1 and TRBJ2-1; D gene unclear. This CDR3 comprises 11 residues. Trimming took off 4 bases at V and 9 bases at J, with 7 bases between the two ends. Germline V gene sequence: CDR1 MGHRA, CDR2 YSYEKL. The CDR3 region has the DNA TGCGCCAGCAGCCGAAGTAGTGAGCAGTTCTTC. It is translated as CASSRSSEQFF.

The rearrangement uses TRBV20-1 and TRBJ2-2, with D perhaps TRBD1 (6 bases). Per germline, CDR1 DFQATT and CDR2 SNEGSKA (reference sequence). The V end lost 6 bases, the J end lost 0 bases, and 14 bases lay between the germline ends. The CDR3 has 15 residues. The CDR3 spells CSADLDSSNTGELFF. CDR3 bases: TGCAGTGCCGATTTGGACAGCTCGAACACCGGGGAGCTGTTTTTT.

V is TRBV12-5 and J is TRBJ2-2, with 15 bases fitting TRBD2. The V and J ends lost 4 bases and 1 base, in that order; junction bases with no gene match: 4. The CDR3 has 18 residues. Germline assignment: CDR1 LGHNT and CDR2 FRNRAP. The CDR3 spells CASGSWTSGGGNTGELFF. CDR3 DNA: TGTGCTAGTGGTTCCTGGACTAGCGGGGGGGGGAACACCGGGGAGCTGTTTTTT.

V usage is TRBV27 and J usage is TRBJ1-2, with 9 bases matching TRBD1. The CDR3 extends over 13 amino acids. After removal of 5 bases from V and 8 bases from J, the junction contained 6 bases not matched to a gene. Germline V gene data show CDR1 as MNHEY and CDR2 as SMNVEV (reference sequence). DNA of the CDR3: TGTGCCAGCAGTCTCCGGGACAGGGACGGCTACACCTTC. Translation: CASSLRDRDGYTF.

This chain joins TRBV19 and TRBJ2-5, with 9 bases that match TRBD1. The germline V gene encodes CDR1 LNHDA and CDR2 SQIVND (reference sequence). The junction had 3 bases not matched to a gene; V was cut back by 4 bases and J by 3 bases. The CDR3 extends over 14 amino acids. The CDR3 DNA sequence: TGTGCCAGTAGTACCCGGACAGGGGAAGAGACCCAGTACTTC. Protein sequence: CASSTRTGEETQYF.

CDR3 DNA: TGTGCCATCAGTGAGTCTGCAGGAATCCAAGAGCAGTACTTC. This sequence encodes CAISESAGIQEQYF. This chain connects TRBV10-3 to TRBJ2-7; D ambiguous. CDR3 length: 14 residues. Germline loops: CDR1 ENHRY, CDR2 SYGVKD. V was shortened by 0 bases and J by 7 bases, with 13 bases between the two germline ends.

This sequence joins TRBV27 and TRBJ2-7; TRBD1 is a possible D gene (6 bases). The CDR3 contains 13 residues. CDR1 and CDR2 (germline): MNHEY, SMNVEV (reference sequence). The germline V and J ends were trimmed by 6 bases and 1 base, with 10 bases remaining between them. In DNA form, the CDR3 reads TGTGCCAGCAGATCAGGGGCGTCCTACGAGCAGTACTTC. Translating it yields CASRSGASYEQYF.

The V and J genes are TRBV6-5 and TRBJ1-5; D not resolved. Between the trimmed V and J ends, which lost 1 base and 5 bases, there was a span of 6 bases. CDR1 and CDR2 (germline): MNHEY, SVGAGI. CDR3 length equals 13 residues. The CDR3 region is CASSYFQDQPQHF. The CDR3 DNA is TGTGCCAGCAGTTACTTTCAGGATCAGCCCCAGCATTTT.